The next 26 T cell receptor beta chains were all read from a single sample in a study of CD8 T cells in ankylosing spondylitis. In TCRdb, the 5' RACE reads were re-called with MiXCR into one record per CDR3 protein. This table holds hundreds of thousands of distinct CDR3 sequences, around 32% found once. Sequenced: blood, either unsorted or a sorted T cell fraction (not recorded which). The receptors originated from a male donor with ankylosing spondylitis or in good health (not recorded which).

The rearrangement uses TRBV7-9 and TRBJ2-7, with D unclear. This CDR3 has 15 amino acids. CDR1 is SEHNR, CDR2 FQNEAQ, per germline (reference sequence). V was cut by 4 bases and J by 6 bases, with 19 bases left in between. CDR3 DNA sequence: TGTGCCAGCAGCTCCAACCGACGGGTCGCCCTCGAGCAGTACTTC. Its translation: CASSSNRRVALEQYF.

This chain connects TRBV28 to TRBJ2-3, with D unclear. In germline, CDR1 is MDHEN, CDR2 SYDVKM. Trimming removed 7 bases from V and 1 base from J, with 9 bases in between. The CDR3 consists of 13 residues. The CDR3 region is CASKTQGTDTQYF. The DNA of the CDR3 is TGTGCCAGCAAAACTCAGGGCACAGATACGCAGTATTTT.

This clonotype was seen a few times. The V call is TRBV7-8, the J call TRBJ2-5; possible D gene TRBD2, 5 bases. There are 17 residues in the CDR3. Germline assignment: CDR1 SGHVS and CDR2 FQNEAQ. The V end lost 1 base, the J end lost 0 bases, and 15 bases lay between the germline ends. CDR3 in amino acids: CASSLVPARGYQETQYF. DNA of the CDR3: TGTGCCAGCAGCTTAGTTCCGGCTAGAGGGTACCAAGAGACCCAGTACTTC.

This clonotype was seen only a few times. The chain links TRBV4-1 to TRBJ1-6; the D gene is possibly TRBD1 (5 bases). Deletions cut 6 bases from V and 10 bases from J, with 13 bases between. CDR3 length equals 13 residues. Germline CDR1 reads MGHRA; CDR2 reads YSYEKL. CDR3 coding DNA: TGCGCCAGCAGGTGGCAGGGAGAATCACCCCTCCACTTT. Translated, it gives CASRWQGESPLHF.

V usage is TRBV11-2 and J usage is TRBJ2-3, with 8 bases lining up with TRBD1. After removal of 1 base from V and 4 bases from J, the junction contained 10 bases not matched to a gene. From germline, CDR1 is SGHAT and CDR2 FQNNGV. The CDR3 consists of 17 residues. CDR3 loop: CASSLGGQGRRADTQYF. The DNA of the CDR3 is TGTGCCAGCAGCTTAGGTGGACAGGGTAGACGGGCAGATACGCAGTATTTT.

This clonotype was seen more than once but under ten times. CDR3 protein: CASSLFGLAGNEQFF. As DNA, the CDR3 is TGTGCCAGCAGCTTATTCGGTCTAGCAGGCAATGAGCAGTTCTTC. The chain uses TRBV7-2 and TRBJ2-1; a possible D gene is TRBD2 (5 bases). This CDR3 is built from 15 residues. CDR1 is SGHTA and CDR2 is FQGNSA in the germline V gene. V lost 2 bases and J lost 6, with 14 bases in between.

The genes are TRBV7-2 and TRBJ2-5, with D tentatively TRBD1 (6 bases). This CDR3 is 14 amino acids long. The ends were cut back, 3 bases at V and 1 base at J, with 9 bases in the middle. The germline CDR1 and CDR2 sequences are SGHTA and FQGNSA. CDR3 loop: CASSFRQAQETQYF. In DNA, the CDR3 is TGTGCCAGCAGCTTCCGACAGGCCCAAGAGACCCAGTACTTC.

This clonotype was seen a few times. The chain combines TRBV6-2 or TRBV6-3 with TRBJ2-2, with 9 bases aligning to TRBD2. The V and J ends lost 0 bases and 4 bases, in that order; junction bases with no gene match: 9. CDR1 is MNHEY, CDR2 SVGEGT, per germline. The CDR3 covers 18 residues. The CDR3 spells CASSYSVAGVTLTGELFF. CDR3 nucleotides: TGTGCCAGCAGTTACTCCGTAGCGGGGGTTACCCTCACCGGGGAGCTGTTTTTT.

The count of this clonotype is one. This chain connects TRBV7-8 to TRBJ1-1; 8 nucleotides align to TRBD1. V lost 5 bases, J lost 1 base, and 6 bases stayed unmatched. The V gene's germline CDR1 is SGHVS and CDR2 FQNEAQ. The CDR3 spans 15 residues. The CDR3 nucleotides read TGTGCCAGCAGCCCCTGGACAGGGTGGAACACTGAAGCTTTCTTT. As protein: CASSPWTGWNTEAFF.

V usage is TRBV20-1 and J usage is TRBJ1-4, with a weak D call TRBD1 (6 bases). This CDR3 region has 12 residues. Germline-derived CDR1 and CDR2 are DFQATT and SNEGSKA (reference sequence). The ends were cut back, 7 bases at V and 11 bases at J, with 17 bases in the middle. CDR3 sequence (DNA): TGCAGTGTTCCGACAGGCCAGGGGAAACTGTTTTTT. As protein: CSVPTGQGKLFF.

V and J are TRBV30 and TRBJ2-3; 8 bases map to TRBD2. CDR3 length: 14 residues. The V segment lost 4 bases and the J segment 1 base; nucleotides outside the gene matches: 4. Germline V gene sequence: CDR1 GTSNPN, CDR2 SVGIG (reference sequence). The CDR3 here is CAWTSGGGTDTQYF. In DNA form, the CDR3 reads TGTGCCTGGACCAGCGGGGGAGGCACAGATACGCAGTATTTT.

The chain has TRBV6-5 and TRBJ1-6, with TRBD1 matching 7 bases. The CDR3 contains 17 residues. From germline, CDR1 is MNHEY and CDR2 SVGAGI. V dropped 2 bases and J dropped 5; count of bases not matched to a gene: 9. CDR3 bases: TGTGCCAGCAGTTACGGTACAGGGGCCTCGGATAATTCACCCCTCCACTTT. Translated, it gives CASSYGTGASDNSPLHF.

The chain couples TRBV6-5 to TRBJ2-7; no clear D gene. The CDR3 is made up of 14 amino acids. V lost 4 bases, J lost 5 bases, and 15 bases lay in between. CDR1 MNHEY and CDR2 SVGAGI come from the germline V gene. CDR3 residues: CASSSLLELDEQYF. In DNA, the CDR3 is TGTGCCAGCAGTTCTTTGCTAGAGTTAGACGAGCAGTACTTC.

The chain combines TRBV3-1 with TRBJ2-7; D is unresolved. The CDR3 extends over 17 amino acids. Trimming took 1 base from V and 1 from J, leaving 17 bases between them. CDR1 and CDR2 (germline): LGHDT, YNNKEL (reference sequence). CDR3 coding DNA: TGTGCCAGCAGCCAAGGAGTCGTGGGTGCTGGGTCCTACGAGCAGTACTTC. This gives the protein CASSQGVVGAGSYEQYF.

In this sample, this clonotype turned up a few times. The chain has TRBV28 and TRBJ2-4, with 8 positions matching TRBD1. There are 13 residues in the CDR3. The J segment lost 9 bases and the V segment lost 3 bases, leaving 4 bases of the junction unmatched. Germline CDR1 is MDHEN and CDR2 is SYDVKM. The CDR3: CASSLTGAVIQYF. CDR3 bases: TGTGCCAGCAGTTTGACAGGGGCGGTCATTCAGTACTTC.

The rearrangement links TRBV12-3 or TRBV12-4 to TRBJ2-2, with 8 bases identical to TRBD1. The junction had 10 bases not matched to a gene; V was cut back by 5 bases and J by 5 bases. The CDR3 contains 16 residues. For the CDR3, the DNA is TGTGCCAGCAGTCAACATACAGGGGGAAGTACCGGGGAGCTGTTTTTT. Amino acids: CASSQHTGGSTGELFF.

This chain links TRBV28 with TRBJ2-7; D might be TRBD2 (6 bases). Germline CDR1 reads MDHEN; CDR2 reads SYDVKM. There are 14 residues in the CDR3. Trimming left V 3 bases short and J 0 bases short, with 9 bases between. CDR3 loop: CASSLGGISYEQYF. CDR3 sequence (DNA): TGTGCCAGCAGTTTGGGCGGGATCTCCTACGAGCAGTACTTC.

A few counts support this clonotype. For the CDR3, the DNA is TGCAGTGCTAGTCGGGGGGGCCGGGGAGATACGCAGTATTTT. Protein sequence: CSASRGGRGDTQYF. The gene calls are TRBV20-1 and TRBJ2-3, with TRBD2 identical over 8 bases. This CDR3 is 14 amino acids long. With V trimmed by 3 bases and J by 5 bases, 7 bases remained unmatched. CDR1 is DFQATT, CDR2 SNEGSKA, per germline (reference sequence).

The gene calls are TRBV29-1 and TRBJ1-2, with a tentative D call TRBD1 (5 bases). The germline V gene has CDR1 SQVTM and CDR2 ANQGSEA. The length of the CDR3 is 11 residues. V lost 7 bases and J lost 8, with 14 bases in between. The CDR3 loop reads CSAPGLRGYTF. In nucleotides, the CDR3 is TGCAGCGCCCCGGGACTGAGGGGCTACACCTTC.

The genes are TRBV15 and TRBJ2-1; maybe TRBD2 (6 bases). This CDR3 contains 13 residues. The V gene lost 1 base and the J gene lost 8 bases, with 9 bases spanning the gap. CDR1 LNHNV and CDR2 YYDKDF come from the germline V gene (reference sequence). CDR3 loop: CATSRGREDEQFF. In nucleotides, the CDR3 is TGTGCCACCAGCAGAGGCAGGGAGGATGAGCAGTTCTTC.

The chain carries TRBV20-1 and TRBJ2-3; the match to TRBD2 covers 12 bases. The trim removed 6 bases at V and 4 bases at J, leaving 11 bases unmatched. CDR3 size: 16 residues. CDR1 DFQATT and CDR2 SNEGSKA come from the germline V gene (reference sequence). The CDR3 here is CSADPGLAGISDTQYF. The CDR3 nucleotides read TGCAGTGCCGACCCAGGACTAGCGGGGATCTCAGATACGCAGTATTTT.

This clonotype was seen a few times. The V call is TRBV20-1, the J call TRBJ1-5; D unclear. The CDR3 has 17 amino acids. Germline V CDR1 and CDR2: DFQATT, SNEGSKA (reference sequence). The V end was cut by 1 base, the J end by 0 bases, with 16 bases between. CDR3 bases: TGCAGTGCTAGAGCTCAAATCGGGGTATTTAGCAATCAGCCCCAGCATTTT. Amino acid sequence: CSARAQIGVFSNQPQHF.

This clonotype was found many times. The chain couples TRBV20-1 to TRBJ2-7; D is possibly TRBD2 (5 bases). The V gene's germline CDR1 is DFQATT and CDR2 SNEGSKA (reference sequence). Trimming pared 6 bases from V and 0 bases from J, leaving 15 bases between. This CDR3 region has 14 residues. The CDR3 DNA follows: TGCAGTGCCCTGCGGGCTACTAACTCCTACGAGCAGTACTTC. The encoded protein is CSALRATNSYEQYF.

This rearrangement joins TRBV7-8 to TRBJ2-1; tentative D call: TRBD2 (6 bases). This CDR3 is built from 15 residues. V was clipped by 5 bases and J by 5 bases, with 16 bases between them. CDR1 and CDR2 (germline): SGHVS, FQNEAQ. CDR3 residues: CASSPGDALHNEQFF. The CDR3, as DNA: TGTGCCAGCAGCCCGGGGGACGCACTACACAATGAGCAGTTCTTC.

This clonotype has just a few counts. The chain uses TRBV24-1 and TRBJ2-4; TRBD1 matches at 8 bases. V was pared by 9 bases and J by 1 base, with 13 bases of the junction left unmatched. Germline loops: CDR1 KGHDR, CDR2 SFDVKD. The CDR3 has 17 residues. CDR3: CATLDRAGPGAKNIQYF. For the CDR3, the DNA is TGTGCCACCCTGGACAGGGCAGGGCCGGGGGCCAAAAACATTCAGTACTTC.

V and J are TRBV20-1 and TRBJ2-1; 7 bases match TRBD1. The ends lost 6 bases at V and 0 bases at J; junction bases unmatched: 11. Germline CDR1 and CDR2: DFQATT and SNEGSKA (reference sequence). The CDR3 consists of 16 residues. CDR3 protein: CSAILPGQSSYNEQFF. The CDR3 nucleotides are TGCAGTGCCATCTTACCGGGACAGAGCTCCTACAATGAGCAGTTCTTC.